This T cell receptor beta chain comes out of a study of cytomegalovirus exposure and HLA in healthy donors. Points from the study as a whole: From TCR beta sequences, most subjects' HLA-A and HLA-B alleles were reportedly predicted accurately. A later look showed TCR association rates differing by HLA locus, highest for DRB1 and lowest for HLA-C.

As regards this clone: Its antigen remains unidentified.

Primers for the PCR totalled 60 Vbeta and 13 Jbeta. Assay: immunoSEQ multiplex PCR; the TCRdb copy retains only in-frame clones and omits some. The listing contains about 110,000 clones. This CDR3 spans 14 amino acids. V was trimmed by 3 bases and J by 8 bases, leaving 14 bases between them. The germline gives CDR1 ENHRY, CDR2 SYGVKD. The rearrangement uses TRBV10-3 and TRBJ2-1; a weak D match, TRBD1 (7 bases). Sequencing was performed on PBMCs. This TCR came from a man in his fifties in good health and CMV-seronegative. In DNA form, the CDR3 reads TGTGCCATCAGTGACAGGGGGACTCTGGATGAGCAGTTCTTC. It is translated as CAISDRGTLDEQFF.